This T cell receptor beta chain was obtained from a study of cytotoxic CD8 clonotypes in ibrutinib-treated CLL. The overall study: Collecting the response samples happened after a median about eleven months of treatment, with a range of 6 to 36. Whole-study results and caveats: Rising at ibrutinib response, clonality subsequently fell back toward baseline at progression.

There are a few counts of this clone. What it recognizes is unknown. Produced via immunoSEQ multiplex PCR; TCRdb's table is partial and in-frame only. The sample carries over 40,000 clones, 83% recorded once. The CDR3 has 11 residues. Between the trimmed V and J ends, which lost 8 bases and 9 bases, there was a span of 11 bases. Germline assignment: CDR1 MDHEN and CDR2 SYDVKM. Material: PBMCs, obtained after 24 months of ibrutinib treatment. This sequence was found in a human donor with chronic lymphocytic leukemia. The V and J genes are TRBV28 and TRBJ2-1, with unresolved D. Here the CDR3 reads CASRERVEQFF. CDR3 DNA sequence: TGTGCCAGCCGTGAAAGGGTTGAGCAGTTCTTC.